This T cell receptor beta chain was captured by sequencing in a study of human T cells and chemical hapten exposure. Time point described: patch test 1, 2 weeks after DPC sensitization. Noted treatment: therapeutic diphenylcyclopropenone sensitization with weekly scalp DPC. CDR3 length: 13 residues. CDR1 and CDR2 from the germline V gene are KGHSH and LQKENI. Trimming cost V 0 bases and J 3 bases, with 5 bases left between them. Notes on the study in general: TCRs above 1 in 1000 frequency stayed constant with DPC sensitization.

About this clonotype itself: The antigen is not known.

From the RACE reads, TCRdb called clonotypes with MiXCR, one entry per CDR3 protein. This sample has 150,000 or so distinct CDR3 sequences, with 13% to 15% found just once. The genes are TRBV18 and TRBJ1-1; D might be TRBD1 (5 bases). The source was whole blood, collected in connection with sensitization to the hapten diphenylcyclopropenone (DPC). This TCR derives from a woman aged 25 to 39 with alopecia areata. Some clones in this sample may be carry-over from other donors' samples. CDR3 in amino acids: CASSPPGDTEAFF. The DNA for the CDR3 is TGTGCCAGCTCACCACCGGGGGACACTGAAGCTTTCTTT.